The 4 T cell receptor beta chains presented below share a single source sample, sequenced in a study of control samples from healthy donors and cancer patients (dated by TCRdb to 2018 to 2021). To prepare the library, the immunoSEQ multiplex PCR assay was applied. The immuneACCESS repertoire file appears here via TCRdb, limited to in-frame rearrangements. These files lack a portion of the clones; in checked studies, under half of the deficit traces to unresolved V genes, and the cause of the others is not known. This sample lists under 300,000 clones; 82% were detected once. The ten largest account for about an eighth of the sample. Sequenced input: PBMCs. All receptors come from a woman between 55 and 75 years old with lung cancer.

The chain recombines TRBV12-3 or TRBV12-4 with TRBJ2-5; D unclear. The CDR3 totals 12 residues. The V gene lost 2 bases and the J gene lost 5 bases, with 6 bases spanning the gap. The CDR3 DNA reads as TGTGCCAGCAGTTTACAAGCGGAGACCCAGTACTTC. Its translation is CASSLQAETQYF.

The chain carries TRBV5-4 and TRBJ2-2; TRBD1 might be the D (7 bases). The ends were cut back, 2 bases at V and 1 base at J, with 9 bases in the middle. The CDR3 spans 15 residues. Germline-derived CDR1 and CDR2 are SGHNT and YYREEE (reference sequence). The CDR3 sequence: CASSFQGGNTGELFF. CDR3 DNA: TGTGCCAGCAGCTTTCAGGGGGGGAACACCGGGGAGCTGTTTTTT.

This chain joins TRBV30 and TRBJ1-5; D gene ambiguous. The CDR3 consists of 11 residues. The germline V gene encodes CDR1 GTSNPN and CDR2 SVGIG (reference sequence). The V gene lost 5 bases and the J gene lost 6 bases, with 8 bases spanning the gap. The CDR3 sequence is CAWGTSQPQHF. As DNA, the CDR3 is TGTGCCTGGGGAACCAGTCAGCCCCAGCATTTT.

The rearrangement uses TRBV6-5 and TRBJ1-3; unclear D gene. This CDR3 is built from 14 residues. The germline V gene encodes CDR1 MNHEY and CDR2 SVGAGI. Trimming stripped 8 bases from V and 0 bases from J, with 11 bases between. This CDR3 is CASGRSGSGNTIYF. CDR3 sequence (DNA): TGTGCCAGCGGACGGTCAGGCTCTGGAAACACCATATATTTT.